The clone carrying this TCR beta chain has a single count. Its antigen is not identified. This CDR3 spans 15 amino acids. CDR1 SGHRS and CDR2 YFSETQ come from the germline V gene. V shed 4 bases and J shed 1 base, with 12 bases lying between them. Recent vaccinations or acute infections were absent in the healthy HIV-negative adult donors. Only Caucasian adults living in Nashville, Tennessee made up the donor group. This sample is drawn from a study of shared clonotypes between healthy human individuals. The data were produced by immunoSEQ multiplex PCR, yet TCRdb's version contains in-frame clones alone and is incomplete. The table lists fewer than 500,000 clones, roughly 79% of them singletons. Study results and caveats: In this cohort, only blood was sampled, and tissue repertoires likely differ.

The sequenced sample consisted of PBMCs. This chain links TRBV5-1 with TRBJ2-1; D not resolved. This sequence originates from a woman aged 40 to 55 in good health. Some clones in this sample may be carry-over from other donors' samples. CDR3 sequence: CASSPWHGSYNEQFF. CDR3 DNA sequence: TGCGCCAGCAGCCCCTGGCACGGTTCCTACAATGAGCAGTTCTTC.